This T cell receptor (beta chain) derives from a study of blood T cell repertoires in COVID-19. Trimming took 2 bases from V and 3 from J, leaving 14 bases between them. CDR1 SGHVS and CDR2 FQNEAQ come from the germline V gene. This CDR3 contains 16 residues. Generated by immunoSEQ multiplex PCR, the TCRdb table keeps only in-frame clones and is missing some. The sample holds some 350,000 clones, roughly 90% seen once. The receptor was derived from a woman in her 70s with COVID-19, enrolled during active disease. The sequencing sample was made of peripheral blood. The chain links TRBV7-8 to TRBJ1-5, with unresolved D. Written as DNA, the CDR3 is TGTGCCAGCAGCTTAATCTCGGGGAAAGCCAATCAGCCCCAGCATTTT. Amino acid sequence: CASSLISGKANQPQHF.